The present TCR beta chain was sequenced within a study of cytomegalovirus exposure and HLA in healthy donors. Regarding the study as a whole: Productive rates of about 87% or about 30% were seen for most TCR beta V segments in an earlier analysis. Some TCR beta chains (roughly 160 of them) were listed as cytomegalovirus-associated.

Worth noting for this clone: Its specificity is not known.

Germline V CDR1 and CDR2: SGHRS, YFSETQ. V gave up 3 bases and J gave up 7 bases, with 8 bases separating them. The CDR3 runs 11 residues. 60 Vbeta and 13 Jbeta primers were used in PCR. Repertoires were generated with immunoSEQ multiplex PCR, while TCRdb's copy carries only in-frame clones and drops some. The sample data list around 78,000 clones. This TCR was recovered from a young man in good health and CMV-seropositive. The sequencing input was PBMCs. The chain combines TRBV5-1 with TRBJ2-7; D is undetermined. The CDR3 DNA reads TGCGCCAGCAGCTCTGACTGGGAGCAGTACTTC. This sequence encodes CASSSDWEQYF. The whole variable domain, remainder taken from reference TRBV5-1 and TRBJ2-7, is KAGVTQTPRYLIKTRGQQVTLSCSPISGHRSVSWYQQTPGQGLQFLFEYFSETQRNKGNFPGRFSGRQFSNSRSEMNVSTLELGDSALYLCASSSDWEQYFGPGTRLTVT.